Following are 20 T cell receptor beta chains from one sample sequenced in a study of vaccination and CD4 T cells after COVID-19. Described treatment: roughly ten-day PBMC culture with coronavirus spike peptide pools or control peptides (ViraFEST assay). Their antigen targets remain unknown. Sequenced with the Oncomine TCR Beta short-read assay was DNA taken from cultured CD4+ T cells. TCRdb recomputed calls from the PCR reads with MiXCR, one row per CDR3 protein. The repertoire consists of about 5,700 distinct CDR3 sequences, with about 30% occurring once and the leading ten covering roughly 20%. The sample in question was CD4+ T cells from blood, cultured in vitro, obtained after SARS-CoV-2 vaccination. The receptors come from a human donor who had recovered from COVID-19.

The count of this clonotype is one. The CDR3 nucleotides read TGTGCCAGCAATCGGCAGACTAATTCACCCCTCCACTTT. Translated, it gives CASNRQTNSPLHF. The rearrangement joins TRBV7-2 to TRBJ1-6; D gene uncertain. V lost 7 bases and J 6 bases, leaving 10 bases between the germline ends. The CDR3 runs to 13 residues. Per germline, CDR1 SGHTA and CDR2 FQGNSA. Drawing the rest from reference TRBV7-2 and TRBJ1-6, the complete variable domain is GAGVSQSPSNKVTEKGKDVELRCDPISGHTALYWYRQSLGQGLEFLIYFQGNSAPDKSGLPSDRFSAERTGGSVSTLTIQRTQQEDSAVYLCASNRQTNSPLHFGNGTRLTVT.

Within the sample, this clonotype is medium-sized. The chain couples TRBV20-1 to TRBJ1-6; a weak D match, TRBD1 (6 bases). V gave up 3 bases and J gave up 8 bases, with 11 bases separating them. From germline, CDR1 is DFQATT and CDR2 SNEGSKA (reference sequence). The CDR3 sequence is 13 residues long. The CDR3 region has the DNA TGCAGTGCTAGGCGGGACACTGATTCACCCCTCCACTTT. Translated: CSARRDTDSPLHF.

The chain employs TRBV20-1 and TRBJ2-1; D is ambiguous. Germline lookup yields CDR1 DFQATT and CDR2 SNEGSKA (reference sequence). The CDR3 contains 12 residues. V lost 3 bases to trimming and J lost 6 bases, with 9 bases between them. The CDR3 region is CSASFSINEQFF. In DNA, the CDR3 is TGCAGTGCTAGTTTTAGTATCAATGAGCAGTTCTTC.

This clonotype was detected only once. The rearrangement uses TRBV27 and TRBJ2-7; the D gene is possibly TRBD1 (5 bases). V was cut by 2 bases and J by 2 bases, with 13 bases left in between. The CDR3 is 15 residues long. Per the germline V gene, CDR1 is MNHEY and CDR2 is SMNVEV (reference sequence). The DNA of the CDR3 is TGTGCCAGCAGTTTAGATCAGGGCTTAACCTACGAGCAGTACTTC. This encodes CASSLDQGLTYEQYF.

By sample share, this clonotype is medium-sized. The chain employs TRBV7-2 and TRBJ2-7; TRBD2 agrees at 8 bases. V dropped 1 base and J dropped 1; count of bases not matched to a gene: 12. CDR3 size: 18 residues. CDR1 SGHTA and CDR2 FQGNSA come from the germline V gene. The CDR3 sequence is CASSLGLARRGGSYEQYF. The DNA for the CDR3 is TGTGCCAGCAGCTTAGGACTAGCGAGGAGGGGAGGGTCCTACGAGCAGTACTTC.

Judged by abundance, this clonotype is large. The genes are TRBV7-3 and TRBJ2-3; 12 bases are shared with TRBD1. V shed 2 bases, J shed 5 bases, and the junction held 5 bases outside the gene matches. CDR1 is SGHTA and CDR2 is FQGTGA in the germline V gene. The CDR3 covers 16 residues. The CDR3: CASSLGTGGLGDTQYF. CDR3 nucleotide sequence: TGTGCCAGCAGCTTAGGGACAGGGGGCTTGGGAGATACGCAGTATTTT.

The rearrangement uses TRBV7-9 and TRBJ2-1; perhaps TRBD2 as D (5 bases). The CDR3 has 15 residues. Trimming shortened V by 6 bases and J by 7 bases, and 19 bases separated the two germline ends. In germline, CDR1 is SEHNR, CDR2 FQNEAQ (reference sequence). Written as DNA, the CDR3 is TGTGCCAGCAGTAGATCCGTGGGGAGTAGGAATGAGCAGTTCTTC. Translation: CASSRSVGSRNEQFF.

This clonotype was found a few times. V usage is TRBV11-3 and J usage is TRBJ2-5, with D uncertain. The CDR3 loop spans 13 amino acids. Germline V CDR1 and CDR2: SGHNT, YENEEA. The ends were cut back, 3 bases at V and 4 bases at J, with 9 bases in the middle. The CDR3 DNA is TGTGCCAGCAGCTTCGTTGTCGCAGAGACCCAGTACTTC. It yields the protein CASSFVVAETQYF.

This clonotype was observed a few times. The chain has TRBV19 and TRBJ2-7; 9 nucleotides match TRBD2. Germline-derived CDR1 and CDR2 are LNHDA and SQIVND (reference sequence). The CDR3 runs 14 residues. V trimming: 4 bases; J trimming: 6 bases; junction bases outside the gene matches: 7. CDR3 in amino acids: CASSTGTSYGEQYF. The CDR3 DNA reads TGTGCCAGTAGTACCGGGACTAGCTATGGCGAGCAGTACTTC.

This clonotype was observed a few times. The chain has TRBV20-1 and TRBJ2-1; tentatively, D is TRBD2 (5 bases). Germline values: CDR1 DFQATT, CDR2 SNEGSKA (reference sequence). The CDR3 extends over 14 amino acids. The ends were cut back, 1 base at V and 9 bases at J, with 16 bases in the middle. This CDR3 is CSARVSSQWGEQFF. Written as DNA, the CDR3 is TGCAGTGCTAGAGTATCTAGCCAGTGGGGTGAGCAGTTCTTC.

Within the sample, this clonotype is large. V usage is TRBV7-9 and J usage is TRBJ2-1, with a possible D match to TRBD2 (5 bases). The CDR3 is 14 residues long. Germline V gives CDR1 SEHNR, CDR2 FQNEAQ (reference sequence). V lost 3 bases and J lost 8, with 14 bases in between. The CDR3 spells CASSFRPTRDEQFF. In DNA, the CDR3 is TGTGCCAGCAGCTTTAGGCCGACGAGGGATGAGCAGTTCTTC.

By share, this clonotype ranks as medium-sized. This chain connects TRBV20-1 to TRBJ1-2; D uncertain. Germline V gene data show CDR1 as DFQATT and CDR2 as SNEGSKA (reference sequence). Trimming stripped 6 bases from V and 3 bases from J, with 20 bases between. The CDR3 contains 15 residues. CDR3 sequence: CSAHSGAQWDYGYTF. CDR3 coding DNA: TGCAGTGCGCACTCGGGAGCCCAGTGGGACTATGGCTACACCTTC.

V gene TRBV7-2 combines with J gene TRBJ2-7; D gene uncertain. The CDR3 sequence is 13 residues long. V was clipped by 1 base and J by 3 bases, with 7 bases between them. CDR1 SGHTA and CDR2 FQGNSA come from the germline V gene. CDR3 in DNA: TGTGCCAGCAGCTTAGGGCGAAGCTACGAGCAGTACTTC. It is translated as CASSLGRSYEQYF. The full variable domain, completed using reference TRBV7-2 and TRBJ2-7, is GAGVSQSPSNKVTEKGKDVELRCDPISGHTALYWYRQSLGQGLEFLIYFQGNSAPDKSGLPSDRFSAERTGGSVSTLTIQRTQQEDSAVYLCASSLGRSYEQYFGPGTRLTVT.

This clonotype was counted only a few times. The chain has TRBV29-1 and TRBJ2-7, with TRBD1 matching 11 bases. Germline V gene lookup returns CDR1 SQVTM and CDR2 ANQGSEA. The CDR3 runs to 14 residues. Losses at the gene ends were 6 bases for V and 3 bases for J; bases not matched to a gene: 7. The CDR3: CSVGRGTGGYEQYF. The CDR3 DNA sequence: TGCAGCGTCGGTCGCGGGACAGGGGGCTACGAGCAGTACTTC.

The chain links TRBV6-5 to TRBJ1-1, with TRBD1 identical over 7 bases. The V gene's germline CDR1 is MNHEY and CDR2 SVGAGI. V shed 0 bases and J 0 bases; nucleotides not matched to a gene: 10. This CDR3 is built from 18 residues. The CDR3 here is CASSYSTQGGSMNTEAFF. The CDR3 bases are TGTGCCAGCAGTTACTCGACCCAGGGGGGCTCTATGAACACTGAAGCTTTCTTT.

This clonotype showed up just a few times. CDR3 protein: CASTTWASGYYNEQFF. DNA of the CDR3: TGTGCCAGCACCACCTGGGCTAGCGGATACTACAATGAGCAGTTCTTC. V is TRBV6-1 and J is TRBJ2-1; 7 bases match TRBD2. V dropped 7 bases and J dropped 3; count of bases not matched to a gene: 12. This CDR3 is 16 amino acids long. The germline V gene has CDR1 MNHNS and CDR2 SASEGT.

This clonotype is judged medium-sized (0.01 to 0.1%). The rearrangement uses TRBV20-1 and TRBJ1-5; weak D call: TRBD1 (6 bases). Deletions cut 4 bases from V and 5 bases from J, with 12 bases between. The CDR3 covers 13 residues. Per the germline V gene, CDR1 is DFQATT and CDR2 is SNEGSKA (reference sequence). DNA for the CDR3: TGCAGTGCTAACAGACAGGCTCATCAGCCCCAGCATTTT. Translated, it gives CSANRQAHQPQHF.

The chain carries TRBV19 and TRBJ1-5, with 9 positions matching TRBD1. The junction had 5 bases not matched to a gene; V was cut back by 5 bases and J by 0 bases. There are 16 residues in the CDR3. Germline CDR1 is LNHDA and CDR2 is SQIVND (reference sequence). CDR3 DNA: TGTGCCAGTAGTCCTGGACAGGGGTATAGCAATCAGCCCCAGCATTTT. It translates to CASSPGQGYSNQPQHF.

This clonotype was seen only a few times. V is TRBV19 and J is TRBJ2-5, with 8 bases aligning to TRBD1. Looked up from germline, CDR1 is LNHDA and CDR2 is SQIVND (reference sequence). V shed 0 bases, J shed 2 bases, and the junction held 5 bases outside the gene matches. The CDR3 has 16 amino acids. The CDR3 loop reads CASSIDPWTGQETQYF. The CDR3 DNA follows: TGTGCCAGTAGTATAGACCCTTGGACAGGGCAAGAGACCCAGTACTTC.

The genes are TRBV27 and TRBJ1-2, with no clear D. Germline CDR1 and CDR2: MNHEY and SMNVEV (reference sequence). The CDR3 runs 12 residues. The V end was cut by 6 bases, the J end by 5 bases, with 10 bases between. CDR3 sequence reads: CASSPLGYGYTF. CDR3 bases: TGTGCCAGCAGCCCTTTAGGATATGGCTACACCTTC.